What follows describes a single TCR beta chain. This clonotype was detected many times. Its binding antigen is unknown. Per-nucleotide qualities are absent, and no much larger clonotype sits a single base away. The data stem from a study of immune characterization of retroperitoneal liposarcoma (dated by TCRdb to between 2018 and 2020). To prepare the library, PCR was applied. The sample was run on a NextSeq 500. TCRdb took the public reads, trimmed them with fastp at Q25, ran MiXCR for clone calling and kept in-frame beta chains. When rows share a CDR3 protein, they turn into one entry using the most common DNA and genes. The sample yields 10,000 to 13,000 distinct CDR3 sequences; 27% were counted once. Approximately 8.3% of the sample lies in the top ten. This clonotype was sampled from a male donor with retroperitoneal liposarcoma. The specimen was tumor tissue.

The DNA sequence reads TGTGCCAGCAGTCGGACTAGCGCGGACTACGAGCAGTACTTC. Its coded protein is CASSRTSADYEQYF. The chain is made from TRBV12-3 or TRBV12-4 and TRBJ2-5, with 9 middle bases fitting TRBD2. The assigned J gene may be wrong: the sequence end matches TRBJ2-7 better. Including cysteine and phenylalanine, the CDR3 has 14 amino acids. Just the 42-base CDR3 DNA is kept, in frame starting at base 1.